A selection of T cell receptor beta chains follows, all from one sample in a study of cytomegalovirus exposure and HLA in healthy donors. Repertoires were generated with immunoSEQ multiplex PCR, while TCRdb's copy carries only in-frame clones and drops some. The sample shows over 200,000 clones, roughly 87% of them seen only once. The sample comprised PBMCs. These receptors were collected from a woman younger than 30 in good health and CMV-seropositive. The CDR3 runs from the conserved cysteine through the conserved F or W. Each record gives: J gene, CDR3 length, D gene, clone size, V gene, CDR3 protein, CDR3 DNA. D genes are given only for firm matches. Size tells how often a clone was seen (once, few, many) or the class of an expanded clone, and some rows leave it out.

TRBJ2-2 16 - - TRBV15 CATSRDIRGVGGELFF TGTGCCACCAGCAGAGATATCAGGGGCGTGGGCGGGGAGCTGTTTTTT
TRBJ2-5 15 TRBD1 - TRBV29-1 CSVGNRDRVRETQYF TGCAGCGTTGGGAATCGGGACAGGGTACGTGAGACCCAGTACTTC
TRBJ1-4 14 - - TRBV19 CASSPQGKLGELFF TGTGCCAGTAGCCCCCAGGGAAAACTTGGCGAACTGTTTTTT
TRBJ1-1 13 - - TRBV28 CASSLQGGSEAFF TGTGCCAGCAGCCTTCAGGGAGGGTCTGAAGCTTTCTTT
TRBJ2-3 19 TRBD2 - TRBV28 CASSSLGLAGGPGTDTQYF TGTGCCAGCAGTTCTCTCGGACTAGCGGGAGGGCCGGGGACAGATACGCAGTATTTT
TRBJ2-2 13 - - TRBV28 CASSPTGHLQLFF TGTGCCAGCTCACCTACCGGACACCTTCAGCTGTTTTTT
TRBJ1-5 13 - - TRBV7-6 CASSFGGGQPQHF TGTGCCAGCAGCTTTGGGGGCGGTCAGCCCCAGCATTTT
TRBJ2-1 15 TRBD2 - TRBV30 CAWGGLAGGYNEQFF TGTGCCTGGGGTGGACTAGCGGGAGGGTACAATGAGCAGTTCTTC
TRBJ1-2 15 - - TRBV2 CASTLGVYSNYGYTF TGTGCCAGCACCCTAGGGGTATACTCTAACTATGGCTACACCTTC
TRBJ2-5 14 - - TRBV5-1 CASSLVGPQETQYF TGCGCCAGCAGCTTGGTTGGCCCCCAAGAGACCCAGTACTTC
TRBJ2-7 14 TRBD2 - TRBV6-4 CASSEGTSGYEQYF TGTGCCAGCAGTGAAGGGACTAGTGGTTACGAGCAGTACTTC
TRBJ2-7 15 - - TRBV15 CATSSYRISTYEQYF TGTGCCACCAGCTCATACAGGATATCAACCTACGAGCAGTACTTC
TRBJ2-3 17 TRBD2 - TRBV30 CAWSSSRTSGTTDTQYF TGTGCCTGGAGTTCCTCGCGGACTAGCGGGACCACAGATACGCAGTATTTT
TRBJ1-1 12 - - TRBV27 CASSTLNTEAFF TGTGCCAGCAGTACACTAAACACTGAAGCTTTCTTT
TRBJ2-1 15 TRBD2 - TRBV6-5 CASSASGRQYNEQFF TGTGCCAGCAGTGCTAGCGGGAGGCAGTACAATGAGCAGTTCTTC
TRBJ2-7 14 TRBD2 - TRBV19 CASKASGASYEQYF TGTGCCAGTAAGGCTAGCGGAGCCTCCTACGAGCAGTACTTC
TRBJ1-2 14 TRBD1 - TRBV5-4 CASSFTGGGYGYTF TGTGCCAGCAGCTTTACAGGGGGGGGCTATGGCTACACCTTC
TRBJ2-3 12 - - TRBV14 CASSQGATRANF TGTGCCAGCAGCCAAGGGGCGACTAGGGCCAATTTT
TRBJ2-1 18 - - TRBV9 CASSVTFPSGGFYNEQFF TGTGCCAGCAGCGTAACTTTTCCCAGCGGTGGTTTCTACAATGAGCAGTTCTTC
TRBJ2-7 15 TRBD2 - TRBV5-1 CASSLLGREYNEQYF TGCGCCAGCAGCTTATTGGGGCGGGAGTATAACGAGCAGTACTTC
TRBJ2-4 14 TRBD1 - TRBV5-1 CASRSDREWDIQYF TGCGCCAGCAGGAGTGACAGGGAATGGGACATTCAGTACTTC
TRBJ2-3 17 TRBD2 once TRBV7-9 CASSFNVAGDGTDTQYF TGTGCCAGCAGCTTTAACGTGGCGGGAGACGGGACAGATACGCAGTATTTT
TRBJ2-3 15 - - TRBV5-1 CASSLGEYVRDTQYF TGCGCCAGCAGCTTGGGAGAATACGTCCGCGATACGCAGTATTTT
TRBJ1-1 15 - - TRBV5-4 CASSLQGWANTEAFF TGTGCCAGCAGCTTACAGGGTTGGGCGAACACTGAAGCTTTCTTT
TRBJ2-7 16 TRBD1 once TRBV27 CASSLRGGTGADEQYF TGTGCCAGCAGCCTTAGGGGCGGGACAGGGGCCGACGAGCAGTACTTC